Below are 23 T cell receptor beta chains sequenced from a single sample in a study of T cell responses to AZD1222 COVID-19 vaccine (dated by TCRdb to about 2021). What this sample's time point label stands for: about 28 days (+/-7) after the second vaccine dose. Libraries came from the immunoSEQ multiplex PCR assay. Entries here come from immuneACCESS through TCRdb and include only in-frame sequences with V and J called. Some clones fail to appear in such tables; in the studies checked, an unresolved V gene covers under half of the shortfall, and the cause of the remainder is unknown. This sample lists 95,000 to 100,000 clones; 87% were detected once. About 9.4% of the sample lies in the top ten. The input for sequencing was peripheral blood, taken 28 days after the second AZD1222 dose. These receptors were taken from an adult who received the AZD1222 COVID-19 vaccine.

The gene calls are TRBV5-8 and TRBJ1-1; D uncertain. This CDR3 spans 13 amino acids. Trimming removed 4 bases at V and 0 bases at J, with 7 bases between. CDR1 SGHTS and CDR2 YDEGEE come from the germline V gene. The chain's CDR3 is CASSPGVNTEAFF. The CDR3 region has the DNA TGTGCCAGCAGCCCCGGGGTGAACACTGAAGCTTTCTTT. Filled out from reference TRBV5-8 and TRBJ1-1, the complete variable domain reads EAGVTQSPTHLIKTRGQQATLRCSPISGHTSVYWYQQALGLGLQFLLWYDEGEERNRGNFPPRFSGRQFPNYSSELNVNALELEDSALYLCASSPGVNTEAFFGQGTRLTVV.

The chain carries TRBV28 and TRBJ1-1; D perhaps matches TRBD1 (5 bases). The CDR3 contains 13 residues. The germline V gene has CDR1 MDHEN and CDR2 SYDVKM. Between the trimmed V and J ends, which lost 8 bases and 4 bases, there was a span of 14 bases. CDR3 sequence: CASWSGTLTEAFF. The CDR3 DNA sequence: TGTGCCAGCTGGTCGGGGACCCTCACTGAAGCTTTCTTT.

This sequence joins TRBV27 and TRBJ1-5; D is possibly TRBD1 (6 bases). V gave up 5 bases and J gave up 8 bases, with 16 bases separating them. This CDR3 has 14 residues. Germline V lookup: CDR1 MNHEY, CDR2 SMNVEV (reference sequence). In DNA, the CDR3 is TGTGCCAGCAGTCCCAATGGGGGGCTGGAGCCCCAGCATTTT. Its protein is CASSPNGGLEPQHF.

The chain has TRBV9 and TRBJ1-1, with D hard to call. Germline assignment: CDR1 SGDLS and CDR2 YYNGEE. The CDR3 runs 13 residues. Deletions cut 4 bases from V and 0 bases from J, with 7 bases between. This chain's CDR3 is CASSPQLNTEAFF. In DNA, the CDR3 is TGTGCCAGCAGCCCACAGCTGAACACTGAAGCTTTCTTT.

The genes are TRBV9 and TRBJ1-3; no reliable D call. Germline V gene lookup returns CDR1 SGDLS and CDR2 YYNGEE. The CDR3 length is 16 residues. V was shortened by 2 bases and J by 0 bases, with 12 bases between the two germline ends. CDR3 protein: CASSVSSISSGNTIYF. CDR3 nucleotide sequence: TGTGCCAGCAGCGTTAGTTCCATCAGCTCTGGAAACACCATATATTTT.

The chain employs TRBV1 and TRBJ2-2; TRBD2, the table's D call, lacks a check against the DNA. TRBV1 is noted as a pseudogene. The CDR3 covers 17 residues. The CDR3 DNA follows: TGCACCAGCAGCCAAGGACTCCAAGAGGATTGCGCCGGGGAGCTGTTTTTT. Its translation is CTSSQGLQEDCAGELFF.

This chain connects TRBV27 to TRBJ1-2; D is unresolved. This CDR3 contains 13 residues. Germline V gives CDR1 MNHEY, CDR2 SMNVEV (reference sequence). V was clipped by 7 bases and J by 0 bases, with 9 bases between them. In DNA, the CDR3 is TGTGCCAGCAAAAGGTTGGCTAACTATGGCTACACCTTC. Protein: CASKRLANYGYTF.

The rearrangement joins TRBV29-1 to TRBJ2-3, with TRBD2 matching over 10 bases. The ends lost 8 bases at V and 1 base at J; junction bases unmatched: 0. The CDR3 totals 12 residues. From germline, CDR1 is SQVTM and CDR2 ANQGSEA. DNA for the CDR3: TGCAGCACTAGCGGGGGCACAGATACGCAGTATTTT. Translation: CSTSGGTDTQYF.

With respect to this clone: The sample has other DNA sequences that encode this CDR3 too. The gene calls are TRBV5-4 and TRBJ2-3; D is uncertain. CDR1 and CDR2 from the germline V gene are SGHNT and YYREEE (reference sequence). V shed 2 bases and J shed 6 bases, with 10 bases lying between them. The CDR3 is 13 amino acids. CDR3 residues: CASSLGSGDTQYF. The CDR3 region has the DNA TGTGCCAGCAGCTTAGGTTCGGGTGATACGCAGTATTTT. The entire variable domain, with the rest obtained from reference TRBV5-4 and TRBJ2-3, is as follows: ETGVTQSPTHLIKTRGQQVTLRCSSQSGHNTVSWYQQALGQGPQFIFQYYREEENGRGNFPPRFSGLQFPNYSSELNVNALELDDSALYLCASSLGSGDTQYFGPGTRLTVL.

The gene calls are TRBV7-9 and TRBJ1-1, with a possible D match to TRBD1 (5 bases). Germline CDR1 and CDR2: SEHNR and FQNEAQ (reference sequence). Deletions cut 1 base from V and 3 bases from J, with 12 bases between. This CDR3 has 15 amino acids. The CDR3: CASSLGQGRDTEAFF. For the CDR3, the DNA is TGTGCCAGCAGCTTAGGTCAGGGTAGGGACACTGAAGCTTTCTTT.

CDR3: CASSQDASGFLTDTQYF. The DNA for the CDR3 is TGCGCCAGCAGCCAAGATGCGTCAGGATTCCTCACAGATACGCAGTATTTT. The V call is TRBV4-3, the J call TRBJ2-3; D gene uncertain. Germline CDR1 is LGHNA and CDR2 is YSLEER. V was pared by 0 bases and J by 2 bases, with 15 bases between. The CDR3 contains 17 residues.

This chain connects TRBV5-5 to TRBJ2-2, with D perhaps being TRBD1 or TRBD2 (5 bases each). V was trimmed by 0 bases and J by 6 bases, leaving 15 bases between them. The CDR3 covers 16 residues. The germline V gene encodes CDR1 SGHKS and CDR2 YYEKEE (reference sequence). CDR3 coding DNA: TGTGCCAGCAGCTTGGAGGCAGGGAGTTGGGCCGGGGAGCTGTTTTTT. It is translated as CASSLEAGSWAGELFF.

The J gene is TRBJ1-1, the V gene TRBV2; D may be TRBD1 (6 bases). The CDR3 spans 15 residues. Trimming shortened V by 6 bases and J by 3 bases, and 17 bases separated the two germline ends. Germline CDR1 and CDR2: SNHLY and FYNNEI. In DNA form, the CDR3 reads TGTGCCAGCAGGAAGGAACAGGGTTCGGACACTGAAGCTTTCTTT. This translates into CASRKEQGSDTEAFF.

This chain links TRBV6-5 with TRBJ2-1; possibly TRBD1 or TRBD2 for D (5 bases each). The CDR3 is made up of 16 amino acids. The germline V gene has CDR1 MNHEY and CDR2 SVGAGI. Trimming shortened V by 0 bases and J by 4 bases, and 13 bases separated the two germline ends. The CDR3 protein is CASSYSEGIPYNEQFF. The CDR3 DNA sequence: TGTGCCAGCAGTTACTCCGAGGGGATCCCTTACAATGAGCAGTTCTTC.

CDR3 DNA: TGTGCCAGCAGTTACCCGCGTAGCAGCAGCTATGGCTACACCTTC. As protein: CASSYPRSSSYGYTF. The chain employs TRBV6-5 and TRBJ1-2; D remains ambiguous. Germline assignment: CDR1 MNHEY and CDR2 SVGAGI. The CDR3 contains 15 residues. Trimming left V 2 bases short and J 4 bases short, with 14 bases between.

V and J are TRBV5-1 and TRBJ2-1, with 14 bases matching TRBD2. The CDR3 contains 16 residues. The germline V gene has CDR1 SGHRS and CDR2 YFSETQ. V lost 4 bases and J lost 2; bases outside the gene matches: 2. The CDR3 DNA sequence: TGCGCCAGCAGCGGGACTAGCGGGGGACCCTACAATGAGCAGTTCTTC. Protein product: CASSGTSGGPYNEQFF.

The rearrangement uses TRBV14 and TRBJ1-1; the D gene is possibly TRBD1 (6 bases). The V end lost 4 bases, the J end lost 8 bases, and 11 bases lay between the germline ends. CDR1 is SGHDN and CDR2 is FVKESK in the germline V gene. The CDR3 covers 12 residues. CDR3 in DNA: TGTGCCAGCAGCCGCTCGGGGGCGGAAGCTTTCTTT. Translation gives CASSRSGAEAFF.

This rearrangement joins TRBV5-1 to TRBJ2-5; D call uncertain. V was trimmed by 2 bases and J by 0 bases, leaving 11 bases between them. The germline V gene has CDR1 SGHRS and CDR2 YFSETQ. CDR3 length equals 15 residues. The CDR3 region has the DNA TGCGCCAGCAGCTTCATGGAAGTGAACCAAGAGACCCAGTACTTC. As protein: CASSFMEVNQETQYF.

The J gene is TRBJ2-3, the V gene TRBV6-5; 10 nucleotides line up with TRBD1. With V trimmed by 4 bases and J by 7 bases, 5 bases remained unmatched. The germline V gene encodes CDR1 MNHEY and CDR2 SVGAGI. There are 14 residues in the CDR3. CDR3 residues: CASSSRDRGYTQYF. In DNA form, the CDR3 reads TGTGCCAGCAGTTCCCGGGACAGGGGATATACGCAGTATTTT.

To note about this clone: This sample includes further DNA sequences coding for the same CDR3. The chain joins TRBV7-9 to TRBJ2-2; D is perhaps TRBD1 (6 bases). The CDR3 is made up of 15 amino acids. Trimming removed 2 bases from V and 4 bases from J, with 11 bases in between. In germline, CDR1 is SEHNR, CDR2 FQNEAQ (reference sequence). The CDR3 sequence: CASSLSWGRTGELFF. The CDR3 region has the DNA TGTGCCAGCAGCTTATCCTGGGGGCGCACCGGGGAGCTGTTTTTT.

This chain links TRBV18 with TRBJ2-7; 12 nucleotides align to TRBD2. The V and J ends lost 5 bases and 0 bases, in that order; junction bases with no gene match: 5. Germline V CDR1 and CDR2: KGHSH, LQKENI. CDR3 length: 16 residues. The chain's CDR3 is CASSTGTSGYSYEQYF. CDR3 DNA sequence: TGTGCCAGCTCAACCGGGACTAGCGGGTACTCCTACGAGCAGTACTTC.

The V and J genes are TRBV5-6 and TRBJ1-2; 9 bases line up with TRBD1. V lost 2 bases to trimming and J lost 0 bases; unmatched junction nucleotides: 5. Germline V lookup: CDR1 SGHDT, CDR2 YYEEEE. This CDR3 region has 16 residues. CDR3 sequence reads: CASSLETGGPNYGYTF. The CDR3 DNA reads as TGTGCCAGCAGCTTAGAGACAGGGGGGCCTAACTATGGCTACACCTTC.

The rearrangement uses TRBV5-1 and TRBJ2-7; 10 nucleotides match TRBD1. With V trimmed by 4 bases and J by 5 bases, 3 bases remained unmatched. In germline, CDR1 is SGHRS, CDR2 YFSETQ. The CDR3 covers 13 residues. This CDR3 is CASSRDRGDEQYF. As DNA, the CDR3 is TGCGCCAGCAGCCGGGACAGGGGCGACGAGCAGTACTTC.